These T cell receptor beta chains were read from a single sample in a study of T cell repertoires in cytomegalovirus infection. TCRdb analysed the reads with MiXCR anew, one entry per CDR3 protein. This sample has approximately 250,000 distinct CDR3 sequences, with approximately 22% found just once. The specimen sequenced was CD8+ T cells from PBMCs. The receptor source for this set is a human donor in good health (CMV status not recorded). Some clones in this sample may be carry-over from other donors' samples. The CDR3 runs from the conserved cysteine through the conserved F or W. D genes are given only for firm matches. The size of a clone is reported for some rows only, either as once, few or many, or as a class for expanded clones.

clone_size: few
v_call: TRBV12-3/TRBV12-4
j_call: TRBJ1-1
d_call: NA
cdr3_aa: CASSDQLANTEAFF
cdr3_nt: TGTGCCAGCAGCGACCAACTGGCGAACACTGAAGCTTTCTTT

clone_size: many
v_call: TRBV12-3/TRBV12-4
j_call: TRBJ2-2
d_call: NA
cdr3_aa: CAIQAGELFF
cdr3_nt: TGTGCCATCCAAGCCGGGGAGCTGTTTTTT

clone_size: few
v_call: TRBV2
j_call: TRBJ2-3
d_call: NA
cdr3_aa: CASRPVTGPTQYF
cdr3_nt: TGTGCCAGCAGACCGGTAACCGGCCCCACGCAGTATTTT

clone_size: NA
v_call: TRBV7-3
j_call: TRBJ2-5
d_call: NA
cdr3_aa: CASSLRGGYFETQYF
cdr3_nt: TGTGCCAGCAGCTTAAGGGGGGGCTATTTTGAGACCCAGTACTTC

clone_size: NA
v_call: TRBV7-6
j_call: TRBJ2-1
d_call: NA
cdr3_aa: CASNPGTYNEQFF
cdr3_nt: TGTGCCAGCAACCCTGGGACCTACAATGAGCAGTTCTTC

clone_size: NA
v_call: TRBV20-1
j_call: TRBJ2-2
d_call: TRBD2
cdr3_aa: CSARDKLAGGELFF
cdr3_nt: TGCAGTGCTAGAGATAAACTAGCGGGCGGGGAGCTGTTTTTT

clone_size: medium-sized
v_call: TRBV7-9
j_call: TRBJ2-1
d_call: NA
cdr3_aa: CASSLTADNEQFF
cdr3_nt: TGTGCCAGCAGCTTGACGGCGGACAATGAGCAGTTCTTC

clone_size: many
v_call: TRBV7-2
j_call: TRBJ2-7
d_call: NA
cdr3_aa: CASSGSGPYEQYF
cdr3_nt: TGTGCCAGCAGCGGGTCGGGACCCTACGAGCAGTACTTC

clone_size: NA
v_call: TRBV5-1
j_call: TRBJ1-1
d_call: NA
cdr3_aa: CASTGYENTEAFF
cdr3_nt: TGCGCCAGCACAGGGTATGAGAACACTGAAGCTTTCTTT

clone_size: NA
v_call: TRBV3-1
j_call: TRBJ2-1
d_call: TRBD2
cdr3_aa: CASRSRLAGGHYNEQFF
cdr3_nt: TGTGCCAGCAGATCCCGACTAGCGGGGGGCCATTACAATGAGCAGTTCTTC

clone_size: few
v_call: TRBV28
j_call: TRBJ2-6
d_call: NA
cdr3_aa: CASSLWGLDSGADSGANVLTF
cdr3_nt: TGTGCCAGCAGTTTATGGGGCCTCGACAGTGGGGCCGACTCTGGGGCCAACGTCCTGACTTTC

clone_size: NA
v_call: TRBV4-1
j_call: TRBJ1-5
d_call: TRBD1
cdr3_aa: CASSQDPGQGGQPQHF
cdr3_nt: TGCGCCAGCAGCCAAGATCCGGGACAGGGTGGTCAGCCCCAGCATTTT

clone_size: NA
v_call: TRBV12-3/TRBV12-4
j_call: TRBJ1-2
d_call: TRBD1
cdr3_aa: CASSPGQGPYGYTF
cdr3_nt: TGTGCCAGCAGCCCGGGACAGGGCCCCTATGGCTACACCTTC

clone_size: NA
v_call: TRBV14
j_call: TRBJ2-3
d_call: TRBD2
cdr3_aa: CASSQERDYLTSTDTQYF
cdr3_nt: TGTGCCAGCAGCCAAGAGAGGGACTACCTAACTAGCACAGATACGCAGTATTTT

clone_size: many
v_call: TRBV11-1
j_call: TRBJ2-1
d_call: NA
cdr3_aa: CASSFFGGANNEQFF
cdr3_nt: TGTGCCAGCAGCTTCTTCGGAGGGGCTAACAATGAGCAGTTCTTC

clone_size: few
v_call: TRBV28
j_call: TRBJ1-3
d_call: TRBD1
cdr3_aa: CASSSQGQGLQAIYF
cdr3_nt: TGTGCCAGCAGTTCTCAGGGACAGGGACTTCAAGCCATATATTTT

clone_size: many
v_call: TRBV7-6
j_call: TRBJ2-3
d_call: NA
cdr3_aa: CASSLAGGLDTQYF
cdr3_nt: TGTGCCAGCAGCTTAGCGGGGGGGCTGGATACGCAGTATTTT